This T cell receptor beta chain was profiled in a study of tissue T cells after allogeneic stem cell transplantation. In this sample, this clone turned up once. Mouse gene names and germline throughout. The sequence runs out 1 residue before the end of the CDR3; the remainder is reconstructed from the germline J gene. This table comes from immunoSEQ multiplex PCR, and its TCRdb copy is limited to in-frame clones, with some not included. The sample lists 4,900 or so clones, approximately 47% occurring once. The V gene's germline CDR1 is GFQATS and CDR2 STVNSAI. This CDR3 comprises 15 residues. Trimming took 1 base from V and 6 from J, leaving 13 bases between them. Indicated time point: mouse harvest day 14 after allogeneic transplant. Each mouse received 10^7 T-cell-depleted marrow cells plus 10^6 splenic CD5+ T cells by tail vein. Tissues came from B6→BALB/c major-mismatch GVHD mice at day 7 or 14.

Sequenced input: gut tissue. This TCR was sampled from a female BALB/c mouse given C57BL/6 T cells with graft-versus-host disease after an allogeneic hematopoietic cell transplant. V is TRBV20 and J is TRBJ1-6; a weak D match, TRBD1 (6 bases). TRBJ1-6 is an ORF; its function is uncertain. CDR3 region: CGARAGALGNSPLYF. CDR3 DNA (partial): TGTGGTGCTAGGGCAGGGGCGCTGGGTAATTCGCCCCTCTAC.